The source of this T cell receptor beta chain is a study of OX40 agonist ivuxolimab in advanced cancers. At the level of the study: The patients received ivuxolimab by intravenous route every 2 weeks at 0.01 to 10 mg/kg. Eligibility admitted prior anti-PD-1, anti-PD-L1 or anti-CTLA-4 therapy; 30% to 40% had some. Overall study findings and caveats: At 0.1 to 3.0 mg/kg, clonal expansion of CD4+ and CD8+ blood T cells had occurred by week 6. The expanded peripheral T cells' antigen specificity was not determined.

Points on this clone: Its antigen is currently unknown. Compared with germline, one end of the junction differs, possibly owing to a read error.

Libraries were prepared by immunoSEQ multiplex PCR; TCRdb keeps only in-frame clonotypes and omits some of them. The table shows roughly 82,000 clones, with approximately 82% occurring only once. The CDR3 contains 12 residues. The germline V gene has CDR1 MNHNY and CDR2 SVGAGI (reference sequence). The chain employs TRBV6-6 and TRBJ1-1; the match to TRBD1 covers 7 bases. The input for sequencing was CD4+ or CD8+ T cells sorted from blood, taken in a trial of the OX40 agonist ivuxolimab. The TCR comes from an adult with an advanced solid tumor such as melanoma, head and neck, liver or kidney cancer. CDR3 amino acids: CASSEGQPLLTF. Written as DNA, the CDR3 is TGTGCCAGCAGCGAGGGACAGCCCCTTTTGACCTTT.